This T cell receptor (beta chain) was recovered during a study of blood T cell repertoires in COVID-19. Study context: Acute and convalescent COVID-19 specimens originated in the United States, Italy and Spain.

Germline-derived CDR1 and CDR2 are SGHRS and YFSETQ. The V and J ends lost 5 bases and 6 bases, in that order; junction bases with no gene match: 8. The CDR3 spans 14 residues. The protocol was immunoSEQ multiplex PCR, while the TCRdb copy is restricted to in-frame clones and leaves out a portion. The data hold approximately 150,000 clones, with about nine tenths observed a single time. The rearrangement joins TRBV5-1 to TRBJ1-2, with 9 bases aligning to TRBD1. Sequenced material: peripheral blood. This clonotype was sampled from a woman between 70 and 85 years old with acute or convalescent COVID-19. CDR3: CASSRDREVDGYTF. Written as DNA, the CDR3 is TGCGCCAGCAGTCGGGACAGGGAAGTTGATGGCTACACCTTC.